These 9 T cell receptor beta chains were sequenced from one sample in a study of blood T cells in healthy people across ages. A second roughly 6 to 11 cycle PCR used barcoded and J-beta primers. Using its own MiXCR run on the 5' RACE reads, TCRdb lists one record per CDR3 protein. The sample lists around 1,100,000 distinct CDR3 sequences, roughly two fifths occurring once. The sequenced sample was blood. The receptors shown here come from a man between 18 and 35 years old in good health.

There are a few counts of this clonotype. V and J are TRBV6-6 and TRBJ1-1; D is unresolved. Trimming pared 7 bases from V and 1 base from J, leaving 13 bases between. The germline gives CDR1 MNHNY, CDR2 SVGAGI (reference sequence). CDR3 size: 14 residues. The CDR3 region is CASNPRTANTEAFF. The CDR3 DNA is TGTGCCAGCAACCCACGGACGGCGAACACTGAAGCTTTCTTT.

The chain recombines TRBV20-1 with TRBJ2-1, with D unclear. The CDR3 runs 13 residues. V dropped 3 bases and J dropped 6 bases, with 12 bases sitting between them. CDR1 DFQATT and CDR2 SNEGSKA come from the germline V gene (reference sequence). The CDR3: CSARGGRCNEQFF. The CDR3, as DNA: TGCAGTGCTAGGGGTGGTCGTTGCAATGAGCAGTTCTTC.

The chain employs TRBV20-1 and TRBJ2-5; D possibly corresponds to TRBD2 (5 bases). The CDR3 spans 11 residues. V lost 3 bases, J lost 11 bases, and 13 bases lay in between. CDR1 is DFQATT, CDR2 SNEGSKA, per germline (reference sequence). Written as DNA, the CDR3 is TGCAGTGCTAGCGCCAGGACTGAGCAGTACTTC. Its protein is CSASARTEQYF.

As to this clonotype: A much larger clone lies a single base off, so this may be a read error. The CDR3 DNA sequence: TGCAGTGCTAGCAGTAGTAATTCCTACAATGTGCAGTTCTTC. Translating gives CSASSSNSYNVQFF. The rearrangement links TRBV20-1 to TRBJ2-1, with D unresolved. The V gene's germline CDR1 is DFQATT and CDR2 SNEGSKA (reference sequence). CDR3 length: 14 amino acids.

As for this clonotype: The junction and the germline gene differ at one end; a read error may be behind it. This chain joins TRBV10-3 and TRBJ2-5; 8 bases fit TRBD1. Per germline, CDR1 ENHRY and CDR2 SYGVKD. The CDR3 sequence is 14 residues long. CDR3: CAINELGTGLEQYF. The CDR3 DNA reads as TGTGCCATCAATGAGCTCGGGACAGGTCTTGAGCAGTACTTC.

This clonotype was observed many times. This sequence joins TRBV29-1 and TRBJ2-5; D remains ambiguous. Germline loops: CDR1 SQVTM, CDR2 ANQGSEA. CDR3 length: 13 residues. The DNA of the CDR3 is TGCAGTTATGGTGGTCGACCCCAAGAGACCCAGTACTTC. This codes for CSYGGRPQETQYF.

The rearrangement joins TRBV12-3 or TRBV12-4 to TRBJ1-4; no clear D gene. The ends were cut back, 3 bases at V and 8 bases at J, with 16 bases in the middle. The CDR3 extends over 15 amino acids. DNA of the CDR3: TGTGCCAGCAGTTTGGTCCAGGTCGCTGGGGAAAAACTGTTTTTT. Translation: CASSLVQVAGEKLFF.

This clonotype was detected a few times. This chain links TRBV2 with TRBJ2-3; D is possibly TRBD2 (5 bases). Trimming cost V 6 bases and J 6 bases, with 16 bases left between them. Germline V gene lookup returns CDR1 SNHLY and CDR2 FYNNEI. The CDR3 loop spans 14 amino acids. For the CDR3, the DNA is TGTGCCAGCAGCGTCCGAGGGCAGGAGGATACGCAGTATTTT. Its translation: CASSVRGQEDTQYF.

This clonotype turned up a few times. The V call is TRBV20-1, the J call TRBJ2-1; D ambiguous. The V gene's germline CDR1 is DFQATT and CDR2 SNEGSKA (reference sequence). The V gene lost 0 bases and the J gene lost 2 bases, with 8 bases spanning the gap. This CDR3 is 14 amino acids long. Written as DNA, the CDR3 is TGCAGTGCTAGAGACCCGAGCGCCTACAATGAGCAGTTCTTC. Translating it yields CSARDPSAYNEQFF.